Following are 5 T cell receptor beta chains from one sample sequenced in a study of cytomegalovirus exposure and HLA in healthy donors. A multiplex PCR was run with 60 Vbeta primers and 13 Jbeta primers. Assay: immunoSEQ multiplex PCR; the TCRdb copy retains only in-frame clones and omits some. The sample lists roughly 150,000 clones, less than 80% seen once, with about 6.8% in the top ten. The sequenced sample was PBMCs. These receptors were taken from a man in his forties or fifties in good health and CMV-seropositive.

V and J are TRBV27 and TRBJ2-7, with 8 positions matching TRBD1. Trimming cost V 8 bases and J 4 bases; bases outside gene matches: 13. Germline V gene sequence: CDR1 MNHEY, CDR2 SMNVEV (reference sequence). This CDR3 is 15 amino acids long. The CDR3 DNA is TGTGCCAGCCACTTCTCGGGGACAGGAGCATACGAGCAGTACTTC. Encoded protein: CASHFSGTGAYEQYF.

The rearrangement uses TRBV2 and TRBJ2-1; 8 nucleotides align to TRBD2. Looked up from germline, CDR1 is SNHLY and CDR2 is FYNNEI. This CDR3 comprises 13 residues. Trimming removed 6 bases from V and 7 bases from J; junction bases left unmatched: 5. DNA for the CDR3: TGTGCCAGCAGAGAGCGGGAGTTTAATGAGCAGTTCTTC. This translates into CASREREFNEQFF.

The genes are TRBV27 and TRBJ1-6, with 8 bases lining up with TRBD1. The germline gives CDR1 MNHEY, CDR2 SMNVEV (reference sequence). J lost 6 bases, V lost 8 bases, and 6 bases had no gene match. The CDR3 has 14 residues. The CDR3, as DNA: TGTGCCAGCCAGTACACAGGGGGTAATTCACCCCTCCACTTT. Its translation is CASQYTGGNSPLHF.

This chain joins TRBV19 and TRBJ2-7; TRBD1 matches at 9 bases. There are 14 residues in the CDR3. V shed 2 bases and J 6 bases; nucleotides not matched to a gene: 5. Germline values: CDR1 LNHDA, CDR2 SQIVND (reference sequence). The chain's CDR3 is CASSITGTGREQYF. DNA of the CDR3: TGTGCCAGTAGTATAACCGGGACAGGGCGCGAGCAGTACTTC.

The rearrangement uses TRBV11-2 and TRBJ2-4; 9 bases are shared with TRBD2. The V gene's germline CDR1 is SGHAT and CDR2 FQNNGV. Losses at the gene ends were 5 bases for V and 0 bases for J; bases not matched to a gene: 8. CDR3 size: 17 residues. In DNA form, the CDR3 reads TGTGCCAGCAGCATTAGCGGGGGTCGTCTAGCCAAAAACATTCAGTACTTC. The encoded protein is CASSISGGRLAKNIQYF.